Below, 25 T cell receptor beta chains from the same sample are listed, as sequenced in a study of response to subunit inactivated influenza vaccine (dated 2018 in TCRdb). Libraries were made using RT-PCR. The instrument was an Illumina HiSeq 2500. TCRdb ran its own pipeline on the public reads, namely fastp trimming at Q25 and MiXCR clone calling, and kept in-frame beta chains. Merged by CDR3 protein, the rows form single entries marked with the most common genes and DNA. This sample has 450,000 to 600,000 distinct CDR3 sequences in its table, and approximately 7.3% of those were observed once. Around 12% of the sample is taken by the ten largest. The specimen was PBMCs from blood, collected less than 30 months after vaccination. Receptors originate from a man aged 50 to 69 who received an inactivated influenza vaccine. Donor details come from another sample of the same person, matched by shared clones.

V and J are TRBV6-2 or TRBV6-3 and TRBJ2-7, with D possibly matching TRBD2 (6 bases). This CDR3 has 12 residues. Germline loops: CDR1 MNHEY, CDR2 SVGEGT. With 0 bases removed from V and 11 bases from J, the gap between germline ends came to 11 bases. CDR3 loop: CASSYSRREEYF. CDR3 DNA sequence: TGTGCCAGCAGTTACTCGAGGAGGGAGGAGTACTTC.

This chain uses TRBV5-1 with TRBJ2-5, with D perhaps given as TRBD1 or TRBD2 (5 bases each). The CDR3 totals 14 residues. Trimming removed 5 bases from V and 2 bases from J, with 13 bases in between. CDR1 and CDR2 from the germline V gene are SGHRS and YFSETQ. The DNA for the CDR3 is TGCGCCAGCAGGGCCGGGACCGGTCAAGAGACCCAGTACTTC. Translated, it gives CASRAGTGQETQYF. The variable domain in full, completed from reference TRBV5-1 and TRBJ2-5, reads KAGVTQTPRYLIKTRGQQVTLSCSPISGHRSVSWYQQTPGQGLQFLFEYFSETQRNKGNFPGRFSGRQFSNSRSEMNVSTLELGDSALYLCASRAGTGQETQYFGPGTRLLVL.

This clonotype was found many times. The chain uses TRBV7-6 and TRBJ2-4, with TRBD1 matching over 7 bases. CDR1 is SGHVS and CDR2 is FNYEAQ in the germline V gene. V was pared by 8 bases and J by 1 base, with 5 bases of the junction left unmatched. CDR3 length: 14 amino acids. CDR3 bases: TGTGCCAGCTCTACAGGGGTGGCCAAAAACATTCAGTACTTC. It translates to CASSTGVAKNIQYF.

The rearrangement joins TRBV6-5 to TRBJ1-1, with D maybe TRBD1 (5 bases). The CDR3 has 14 amino acids. CDR1 is MNHEY and CDR2 is SVGAGI in the germline V gene. With 1 base removed from V and 1 base from J, the gap between germline ends came to 7 bases. The CDR3 loop reads CASSYFQGNTEAFF. The CDR3, as DNA: TGTGCCAGCAGTTACTTTCAGGGGAACACTGAAGCTTTCTTT.

This clonotype has more than one count but fewer than ten. In nucleotides, the CDR3 is TGTGCCAGCAGTCCCCGGGGACTAGCCAAAAACATTCAGTACTTC. Protein: CASSPRGLAKNIQYF. This rearrangement joins TRBV6-2 or TRBV6-3 to TRBJ2-4; TRBD2 might be the D (6 bases). Trimming took off 5 bases at V and 0 bases at J, with 11 bases between the two ends. Germline V CDR1 and CDR2: MNHEY, SVGEGT. The CDR3 consists of 15 residues.

This clonotype was recorded at least ten times. V and J are TRBV5-6 and TRBJ2-3; D possibly matches TRBD1 or TRBD2 (7 bases each). The V end was cut by 5 bases, the J end by 5 bases, with 15 bases between. The CDR3 loop spans 14 amino acids. Germline lookup yields CDR1 SGHDT and CDR2 YYEEEE. The CDR3 is CASRITGEGDTQYF. DNA for the CDR3: TGTGCCAGCAGGATTACAGGGGAGGGAGATACGCAGTATTTT. Full variable domain (rest looked up from reference TRBV5-6 and TRBJ2-3): DAGVTQSPTHLIKTRGQQVTLRCSPKSGHDTVSWYQQALGQGPQFIFQYYEEEERQRGNFPDRFSGHQFPNYSSELNVNALLLGDSALYLCASRITGEGDTQYFGPGTRLTVL.

This clonotype was seen at least ten times. This chain links TRBV12-3 or TRBV12-4 with TRBJ2-3, with TRBD2 matching 10 bases. This CDR3 is 14 amino acids long. Germline trimming cut 2 bases from V and 4 bases from J; bases unmatched to any gene: 0. This chain's CDR3 is CASSLTSGADTQYF. CDR3 coding DNA: TGTGCCAGCAGTTTAACTAGCGGGGCAGATACGCAGTATTTT.

The chain joins TRBV9 to TRBJ1-3; 7 positions match TRBD1. From germline, CDR1 is SGDLS and CDR2 YYNGEE. The CDR3 is 14 amino acids. V was pared by 3 bases and J by 2 bases, with 2 bases of the junction left unmatched. In DNA form, the CDR3 reads TGTGCCAGCAGCGATCAGGGGGCTGGAAACACCATATATTTT. Translation: CASSDQGAGNTIYF.

This clonotype has just a few counts. The chain couples TRBV3-1 to TRBJ1-1, with TRBD1 matching over 9 bases. This CDR3 is built from 16 residues. V lost 1 base and J lost 4; bases outside the gene matches: 7. From germline, CDR1 is LGHDT and CDR2 YNNKEL (reference sequence). CDR3 bases: TGTGCCAGCAGCCAAGTAGCGGGACAGGGTACCACTGAAGCTTTCTTT. Its translation is CASSQVAGQGTTEAFF. The variable domain in full, completed from reference TRBV3-1 and TRBJ1-1, reads DTAVSQTPKYLVTQMGNDKSIKCEQNLGHDTMYWYKQDSKKFLKIMFSYNNKELIINETVPNRFSPKSPDKAHLNLHINSLELGDSAVYFCASSQVAGQGTTEAFFGQGTRLTVV.

This clonotype was observed at least ten times. V and J are TRBV27 and TRBJ2-7; TRBD1 aligns across 8 bases. The ends lost 6 bases at V and 2 bases at J; junction bases unmatched: 12. Per the germline V gene, CDR1 is MNHEY and CDR2 is SMNVEV (reference sequence). The CDR3 has 16 amino acids. The CDR3 spells CASSQKGGRGPYEQYF. As DNA, the CDR3 is TGTGCCAGCAGCCAAAAGGGTGGCAGGGGGCCCTACGAGCAGTACTTC.

This clonotype was picked up many times. The chain recombines TRBV6-5 with TRBJ2-7, with D maybe TRBD1 (5 bases). V dropped 4 bases and J dropped 0 bases, with 10 bases sitting between them. CDR3 size: 14 residues. Germline CDR1 is MNHEY and CDR2 is SVGAGI. CDR3 amino acids: CASSSKDSSYEQYF. The CDR3 DNA follows: TGTGCCAGCAGTTCCAAAGACAGCTCCTACGAGCAGTACTTC.

DNA for the CDR3: TGTGCCAGCAGCCTCAGCCTCGGGGACACTGAAGCTTTCTTT. It yields the protein CASSLSLGDTEAFF. The rearrangement uses TRBV7-9 and TRBJ1-1; D call uncertain. In germline, CDR1 is SEHNR, CDR2 FQNEAQ (reference sequence). V was pared by 5 bases and J by 3 bases, with 13 bases between. The CDR3 has 14 residues.

This clonotype was recorded a few times. The V call is TRBV12-3 or TRBV12-4, the J call TRBJ1-1; tentatively, D is TRBD1 (6 bases). Trimming took off 2 bases at V and 9 bases at J, with 13 bases between the two ends. CDR3 length equals 13 residues. DNA of the CDR3: TGTGCCAGCAGTTTACGGGGGCATCGAAAAGCTTTCTTT. Translating it yields CASSLRGHRKAFF.

This clonotype showed up just a few times. The chain is built from TRBV5-1 and TRBJ2-3; D possibly corresponds to TRBD2 (5 bases). Trimming cost V 6 bases and J 2 bases, with 10 bases left between them. Looked up from germline, CDR1 is SGHRS and CDR2 is YFSETQ. The CDR3 is made up of 13 amino acids. CDR3 coding DNA: TGCGCCAGCATAGACGGACTCACAGATACGCAGTATTTT. Residues: CASIDGLTDTQYF.

The gene calls are TRBV12-3 or TRBV12-4 and TRBJ1-1; D gene ambiguous. The CDR3 is 14 amino acids. V was shortened by 7 bases and J by 4 bases, with 16 bases between the two germline ends. As DNA, the CDR3 is TGTGCCAGCATCACCGGCGGTCGAGGCACTGAAGCTTTCTTT. As protein: CASITGGRGTEAFF.

As concerns this clonotype: An end of the junction differs from the germline gene, which may be a read error. The V call is TRBV28, the J call TRBJ2-1; D is uncertain. Germline V gene sequence: CDR1 MDHEN, CDR2 SYDVKM. The CDR3 sequence is 13 residues long. This chain's CDR3 is CASSFSDYNEQFF. CDR3 in DNA: TGTGCCAGCAGTTTTTCAGATTACAATGAGCAGTTCTTT.

This clonotype appeared many times. The chain couples TRBV5-1 to TRBJ2-3; D is possibly TRBD2 (7 bases). Germline V gives CDR1 SGHRS, CDR2 YFSETQ. CDR3 size: 15 residues. Trimming stripped 2 bases from V and 2 bases from J, with 12 bases between. The CDR3 DNA reads as TGCGCCAGCAGCTTCTGGGGGGGACACACAGATACGCAGTATTTT. Its translation: CASSFWGGHTDTQYF.

This clonotype was counted a few times. The rearrangement joins TRBV6-5 to TRBJ2-7, with D possibly TRBD2 on 5 matching bases. There are 15 residues in the CDR3. The V gene lost 0 bases and the J gene lost 4 bases, with 13 bases spanning the gap. The germline CDR1 and CDR2 sequences are MNHEY and SVGAGI. CDR3 residues: CASSYSIRGSYEQYF. DNA for the CDR3: TGTGCCAGCAGTTACTCGATACGGGGATCGTACGAGCAGTACTTC.

This clonotype was counted a few times. The CDR3 sequence is CASLGSPLYEQYF. The CDR3 nucleotides are TGTGCCAGCCTAGGAAGTCCCCTCTACGAGCAGTACTTC. The J gene is TRBJ2-7, the V gene TRBV12-3 or TRBV12-4; D remains ambiguous. The V gene lost 8 bases and the J gene lost 3 bases, with 14 bases spanning the gap. The CDR3 loop spans 13 amino acids.

The V call is TRBV7-8, the J call TRBJ2-1; D might be TRBD1 (5 bases). The CDR3 is made up of 19 amino acids. Germline lookup yields CDR1 SGHVS and CDR2 FQNEAQ. V was clipped by 1 base and J by 0 bases, with 19 bases between them. As DNA, the CDR3 is TGTGCCAGCAGCTTAGGACAGACCATTTTTATAAGCTCCTACAATGAGCAGTTCTTC. This gives the protein CASSLGQTIFISSYNEQFF. Full variable domain (missing parts from reference TRBV7-8 and TRBJ2-1): GAGVSQSPRYKVAKRGQDVALRCDPISGHVSLFWYQQALGQGPEFLTYFQNEAQLDKSGLPSDRFFAERPEGSVSTLKIQRTQQEDSAVYLCASSLGQTIFISSYNEQFFGPGTRLTVL.

This clonotype was found once. The chain uses TRBV15 and TRBJ2-5, with 12 bases that match TRBD1. This CDR3 spans 16 amino acids. Germline assignment: CDR1 LNHNV and CDR2 YYDKDF (reference sequence). V was clipped by 3 bases and J by 5 bases; unmatched bases: 7. The CDR3 nucleotides are TGTGCCACCAGCAGGACCGGGACAGGGGGCGACGAGACCCAGTACTTC. Translating it yields CATSRTGTGGDETQYF. The variable domain in full, completed from reference TRBV15 and TRBJ2-5, reads DAMVIQNPRYQVTQFGKPVTLSCSQTLNHNVMYWYQQKSSQAPKLLFHYYDKDFNNEADTPDNFQSRRPNTSFCFLDIRSPGLGDTAMYLCATSRTGTGGDETQYFGPGTRLLVL.

The CDR3 bases are TGTGCCACCAGCAAAGGGACAGCAACCTACGAGCAGTACTTC. It yields the protein CATSKGTATYEQYF. V is TRBV15 and J is TRBJ2-7; 7 bases line up with TRBD1. The germline gives CDR1 LNHNV, CDR2 YYDKDF (reference sequence). CDR3 length equals 14 residues. V lost 4 bases to trimming and J lost 2 bases; unmatched junction nucleotides: 5.

This clonotype has just a few counts. In DNA form, the CDR3 reads TGCGCCAGCAGCAAGGGACAGGGGATAATCTCCAATGAGCAGTTCTTC. This gives the protein CASSKGQGIISNEQFF. The chain links TRBV4-1 to TRBJ2-1, with TRBD1 matching over 10 bases. The V segment lost 5 bases and the J segment 6 bases; nucleotides outside the gene matches: 10. The CDR3 is 16 amino acids. The germline CDR1 and CDR2 sequences are MGHRA and YSYEKL.

This clonotype was seen more than once but under ten times. V gene TRBV12-3 or TRBV12-4 combines with J gene TRBJ1-5; D not resolved. V lost 7 bases and J lost 6, with 13 bases in between. The length of the CDR3 is 13 residues. CDR3 sequence: CASTVDSVQPQHF. The CDR3 DNA sequence: TGTGCCAGCACAGTAGATTCAGTTCAGCCCCAGCATTTT.

The J gene is TRBJ2-4, the V gene TRBV7-9; 7 bases fit TRBD1. Trimming took 5 bases from V and 8 from J; bases not matched to a gene: 3. The CDR3 is 12 residues long. The V gene's germline CDR1 is SEHNR and CDR2 FQNEAQ (reference sequence). The CDR3 spells CASSPTGYIQYF. CDR3 DNA sequence: TGTGCCAGCAGCCCGACAGGGTACATTCAGTACTTC.